The present entry profiles one TCR beta chain with its context. Per the authors' pipeline: Quantification of nucleated cells was approximated via reference gene primer amplification. Assay used: immunoSEQ multiplex PCR; TCRdb lists only in-frame clones, some missing. D and trimming come from the DNA, and the V and J calls and clone size come from that table. This table holds a few hundred thousand clones, 80% to 90% found once. V lost 4 bases, J lost 1 base, and 4 bases stayed unmatched. Germline CDR1 reads SNHLY; CDR2 reads FYNNEI. The CDR3 loop spans 14 amino acids. These data originate in a study of blood T cell repertoires in COVID-19. Study background: Specimens from acute and convalescent COVID-19 originated in the United States, Italy and Spain. In each case, the material was cDNA or gDNA derived from T cells, B-cell-depleted T cells, or PBMCs.

The V gene is TRBV2, the J gene TRBJ2-7; 7 nucleotides align to TRBD1. The TCR comes from a man aged 18 to 29 who had recovered from COVID-19. The sample was peripheral blood. The CDR3 nucleotides read TGTGCCAGCAGTGCGACAGGGCCATCCTACGAGCAGTACTTC. Translation gives CASSATGPSYEQYF.